This TCR beta chain was sequenced for a study of CD8 T cells in ankylosing spondylitis. Study findings and constraints: According to the report, clones linked to the disease were significantly enriched in matched synovial fluid samples taken from ankylosing spondylitis patients. The study identified a TCR beta motif of roughly eight highly homologous variants that appeared characteristic of ankylosing spondylitis blood. A CD8+ phenotype characterized the disease-linked clones, which were relatively rare in peripheral blood. Past research had described some motif variants in reactive arthritis synovial fluid and blood.

With molecular barcodes, quantitative 5'-RACE was used to make the TCR beta libraries. TCRdb re-called the 5' RACE reads through MiXCR, storing one row per CDR3 protein. The repertoire consists of fewer than 650,000 distinct CDR3 sequences, with more than 9.5% occurring once and the leading ten covering under 7.5%. Comment on this clonotype: What it recognizes is unknown.

The CDR3 contains 17 residues. Per the germline V gene, CDR1 is KGHDR and CDR2 is SFDVKD. V lost 5 bases to trimming and J lost 4 bases; unmatched junction nucleotides: 8. The J gene is TRBJ2-1, the V gene TRBV24-1, with TRBD2 matching over 12 bases. This sequence was found in a male donor with ankylosing spondylitis. The sequencing sample was made of blood, either unsorted or a sorted T cell fraction (not recorded which). CDR3 residues: CATSAPSGRVGYNEQFF. CDR3 in DNA: TGTGCCACCAGTGCCCCTAGCGGGAGGGTCGGGTACAATGAGCAGTTCTTC.